These T cell receptor beta chains were read from a single sample in a study of T-cell reconstitution after alpha-beta-depleted transplantation in children. TCRdb re-called the PCR reads through MiXCR, storing one row per CDR3 protein. The sample has around 680,000 distinct CDR3 sequences; roughly 17% are singletons. Sequenced here: PBMCs from the stem cell graft donor, sampled from the stem cell graft. These receptors originate from a human donor who donated a stem cell graft to a child with acute myeloid leukemia. Each CDR3 is given with its conserved first and last residue.

v_call	j_call	cdr3_aa
TRBV20-1	TRBJ1-4	CSVSGGTEKLFF
TRBV7-2	TRBJ1-5	CASSVRGNSNQPQHF
TRBV7-9	TRBJ1-2	CASTIGGTGGYYGYTF
TRBV10-3	TRBJ1-1	CAIKPALNTEAFF
TRBV20-1	TRBJ2-1	CSAREGPPNEQFF
TRBV11-2	TRBJ1-3	CASSLPRQGDRGSGNTTYF
TRBV20-1	TRBJ2-3	CSASRDEETDTQYF
TRBV5-1	TRBJ2-1	CASGQGAGNEQFF
TRBV4-2	TRBJ2-2	CASSQGGGGPNTGELFF
TRBV4-1	TRBJ2-1	CASSQAAGGTYNEQFF
TRBV6-1	TRBJ2-2	CASSEVRGLGELFF
TRBV6-1	TRBJ2-7	CASSRYYRDRGSYEQYF
TRBV12-5	TRBJ1-2	CASLGQYTYGYTF
TRBV7-2	TRBJ2-4	CASSLEGFLGGNIQYF
TRBV20-1	TRBJ2-3	CSAVGRGRSTDTQYF
TRBV29-1	TRBJ2-7	CSVAWGQMSSYEQYF
TRBV6-1	TRBJ2-5	CATVPDSPGETQYF
TRBV29-1	TRBJ2-2	CSVGFGGRNTGELFF
TRBV5-6	TRBJ1-2	CASSLALGTVSYGYTF
TRBV5-1	TRBJ1-5	CASSPGPPSPNQPQHF
TRBV20-1	TRBJ2-5	CSATLTGGDLYQETQYF
TRBV15	TRBJ1-3	CATSINSGNTIYF
TRBV5-6	TRBJ1-3	CASSTGPTGGNTIYF
TRBV6-1	TRBJ1-3	CASSPDRDSGNTIYF
TRBV20-1	TRBJ2-7	CSARDGRSSYEQYF
TRBV6-5	TRBJ1-1	CASSYRDGTEAFF
TRBV29-1	TRBJ1-5	CSAIEGGDQPQHF